These 28 T cell receptor beta chains originate from one sample sequenced in a study of response to subunit inactivated influenza vaccine. From the RT-PCR reads, TCRdb called clonotypes with MiXCR, one entry per CDR3 protein. The data contain roughly 630,000 distinct CDR3 sequences, 13% to 15% of them singletons. The material sequenced was PBMCs from blood, taken less than 15 days before vaccination. The receptor source for this set is a man between 50 and 59 years old who received an inactivated influenza vaccine.

This clonotype showed up just a few times. The chain joins TRBV27 to TRBJ2-5, with D perhaps TRBD2 (5 bases). With 1 base removed from V and 5 bases from J, the gap between germline ends came to 17 bases. Germline CDR1 MNHEY, CDR2 SMNVEV (reference sequence). The CDR3 is 16 amino acids. The CDR3 spells CASSLFYPRGFETQYF. The CDR3 bases are TGTGCCAGCAGTTTATTCTACCCTCGAGGGTTTGAGACCCAGTACTTC.

A few counts support this clonotype. The genes are TRBV5-1 and TRBJ1-5; D unresolved. Germline CDR1 and CDR2: SGHRS and YFSETQ. The CDR3 is 15 amino acids. The V end was cut by 4 bases, the J end by 0 bases, with 11 bases between. CDR3 region: CASSLSGISNQPQHF. In DNA form, the CDR3 reads TGCGCCAGCAGCCTTTCCGGGATTAGCAATCAGCCCCAGCATTTT.

In this sample, this clonotype turned up a few times. This sequence joins TRBV27 and TRBJ2-1; D is ambiguous. V dropped 1 base and J dropped 4 bases, with 20 bases sitting between them. The germline CDR1 and CDR2 sequences are MNHEY and SMNVEV (reference sequence). CDR3 length: 18 residues. In DNA form, the CDR3 reads TGTGCCAGCAGTTTATTCGCCGGGCCATCGGGTCCTTACAATGAGCAGTTCTTC. This translates into CASSLFAGPSGPYNEQFF.

J is TRBJ1-6 and V is TRBV4-3; 10 nucleotides agree with TRBD1. Looked up from germline, CDR1 is LGHNA and CDR2 is YSLEER. This CDR3 contains 16 residues. The trim removed 0 bases at V and 7 bases at J, leaving 3 bases unmatched. CDR3 nucleotide sequence: TGCGCCAGCAGCCAAGAGGACAGGGGGGGGAATTCACCCCTCCACTTT. Translation: CASSQEDRGGNSPLHF.

This clonotype showed up many times. The chain joins TRBV20-1 to TRBJ2-7; the D gene could be TRBD1 or TRBD2 (5 bases each). The germline V gene encodes CDR1 DFQATT and CDR2 SNEGSKA (reference sequence). The CDR3 loop spans 13 amino acids. The ends were cut back, 6 bases at V and 2 bases at J, with 14 bases in the middle. As DNA, the CDR3 is TGCAGTGCGTCTCCCGGGACCCCCTACGAGCAGTACTTC. It translates to CSASPGTPYEQYF.

This sequence joins TRBV7-3 and TRBJ2-2, with D possibly TRBD2 on 6 matching bases. Between the trimmed V and J ends, which lost 4 bases and 8 bases, there was a span of 11 bases. Germline CDR1 SGHTA, CDR2 FQGTGA. This CDR3 comprises 13 residues. CDR3 sequence: CASSSSSDGELFF. In nucleotides, the CDR3 is TGTGCCAGCAGCTCCTCTAGCGATGGGGAGCTGTTTTTT.

The chain recombines TRBV7-9 with TRBJ2-2, with unresolved D. Deletions cut 5 bases from V and 6 bases from J, with 7 bases between. Germline lookup yields CDR1 SEHNR and CDR2 FQNEAQ (reference sequence). This CDR3 has 12 amino acids. The CDR3 protein is CASSPISGELFF. Here the CDR3 DNA reads TGTGCCAGCAGCCCGATATCCGGGGAGCTGTTTTTT.

This clonotype was picked up a small number of times. The genes are TRBV5-1 and TRBJ2-1; D possibly corresponds to TRBD2 (5 bases). Germline V gene data show CDR1 as SGHRS and CDR2 as YFSETQ. CDR3 length: 11 amino acids. V lost 6 bases to trimming and J lost 7 bases, with 8 bases between them. The CDR3 here is CASTSGNEQFF. The CDR3 nucleotides read TGCGCCAGCACCTCGGGGAATGAGCAGTTCTTC.

The chain uses TRBV7-2 and TRBJ1-6; TRBD1 is a possible D gene (6 bases). Germline-derived CDR1 and CDR2 are SGHTA and FQGNSA. The germline V and J ends were trimmed by 0 bases and 7 bases, with 13 bases remaining between them. The CDR3 contains 16 residues. CDR3 DNA: TGTGCCAGCAGCTTAGCCGGGACACTTGTCAATTCACCCCTCCACTTT. It encodes CASSLAGTLVNSPLHF. The full variable domain, its missing parts supplied by reference TRBV7-2 and TRBJ1-6, is GAGVSQSPSNKVTEKGKDVELRCDPISGHTALYWYRQSLGQGLEFLIYFQGNSAPDKSGLPSDRFSAERTGGSVSTLTIQRTQQEDSAVYLCASSLAGTLVNSPLHFGNGTRLTVT.

This chain links TRBV6-1 with TRBJ2-7, with D tentatively TRBD1 (5 bases). V gave up 6 bases and J gave up 5 bases, with 14 bases separating them. The CDR3 is 13 amino acids. Germline CDR1 is MNHNS and CDR2 is SASEGT. The CDR3 loop reads CASSAQGGDEQYF. In DNA, the CDR3 is TGTGCCAGCAGCGCGCAGGGTGGCGACGAGCAGTACTTC.

V and J are TRBV3-1 and TRBJ2-5; TRBD1 is a possible D gene (6 bases). V lost 2 bases and J 0 bases, leaving 10 bases between the germline ends. The CDR3 is 15 amino acids. Germline V gene data show CDR1 as LGHDT and CDR2 as YNNKEL (reference sequence). The CDR3 loop reads CASSQHDRNQETQYF. Here the CDR3 DNA reads TGTGCCAGCAGCCAACACGACAGGAACCAAGAGACCCAGTACTTC.

The chain carries TRBV6-2 or TRBV6-3 and TRBJ2-2; a weak D match, TRBD1 (6 bases). V was pared by 5 bases and J by 4 bases, with 20 bases between. Germline CDR1 MNHEY, CDR2 SVGEGT. The CDR3 spans 17 residues. The CDR3 spells CASSRYVIGQSTGELFF. The CDR3 DNA reads as TGTGCCAGCAGTCGATACGTAATTGGACAGTCCACCGGGGAGCTGTTTTTT.

The chain couples TRBV11-2 to TRBJ1-4, with a possible D match to TRBD1 (5 bases). Trimming took 2 bases from V and 2 from J, leaving 9 bases between them. Germline V gene lookup returns CDR1 SGHAT and CDR2 FQNNGV. The CDR3 is made up of 15 amino acids. In DNA, the CDR3 is TGTGCCAGCAGCTTAAGTGCAGGGACTAATGAAAAACTGTTTTTT. It translates to CASSLSAGTNEKLFF.

This clonotype was counted a few times. Here the CDR3 reads CASSLAYGRGSGNTIYF. The CDR3 DNA reads TGTGCCAGCAGCTTAGCGTATGGCAGGGGCTCTGGAAACACCATATATTTT. The chain links TRBV7-8 to TRBJ1-3, with D tentatively TRBD1 (6 bases). Trimming removed 0 bases from V and 0 bases from J, with 12 bases in between. The CDR3 is made up of 17 amino acids. Germline V gene sequence: CDR1 SGHVS, CDR2 FQNEAQ.

V is TRBV5-6 and J is TRBJ2-4; no clear D. This CDR3 contains 15 residues. V was clipped by 3 bases and J by 1 base, with 11 bases between them. Germline CDR1 SGHDT, CDR2 YYEEEE. Here the CDR3 reads CASSSTRTAKNIQYF. In DNA, the CDR3 is TGTGCCAGCAGCTCCACTCGGACGGCCAAAAACATTCAGTACTTC. Full variable domain (rest looked up from reference TRBV5-6 and TRBJ2-4): DAGVTQSPTHLIKTRGQQVTLRCSPKSGHDTVSWYQQALGQGPQFIFQYYEEEERQRGNFPDRFSGHQFPNYSSELNVNALLLGDSALYLCASSSTRTAKNIQYFGAGTRLSVL.

The chain has TRBV20-1 and TRBJ2-3; D unresolved. The CDR3 extends over 14 amino acids. CDR1 is DFQATT and CDR2 is SNEGSKA in the germline V gene (reference sequence). Trimming took off 4 bases at V and 2 bases at J, with 13 bases between the two ends. This CDR3 reads CSATTQRATDTQYF. In nucleotides, the CDR3 is TGCAGTGCTACGACGCAACGCGCCACAGATACGCAGTATTTT.

The chain combines TRBV6-1 with TRBJ2-1, with TRBD2 matching 7 bases. The V and J ends lost 1 base and 5 bases, in that order; junction bases with no gene match: 2. The germline V gene encodes CDR1 MNHNS and CDR2 SASEGT. This CDR3 has 14 amino acids. CDR3 nucleotides: TGTGCCAGCAGTGAAGGACTAGCAGACAATGAGCAGTTCTTC. Protein sequence: CASSEGLADNEQFF.

There are a few counts of this clonotype. This chain uses TRBV28 with TRBJ2-1, with 7 bases that match TRBD2. This CDR3 contains 16 residues. With 3 bases clipped from V and 3 bases from J, the junction kept 8 bases outside the gene matches. CDR1 and CDR2 from the germline V gene are MDHEN and SYDVKM. Here the CDR3 reads CASSLIAGVGYNEQFF. For the CDR3, the DNA is TGTGCCAGCAGTTTGATTGCGGGAGTCGGCTACAATGAGCAGTTCTTC.

At least ten counts were recorded for this clonotype. The chain joins TRBV20-1 to TRBJ1-4; D unresolved. Germline V gene data show CDR1 as DFQATT and CDR2 as SNEGSKA (reference sequence). Between the trimmed V and J ends, which lost 4 bases and 7 bases, there was a span of 13 bases. The CDR3 covers 13 residues. In nucleotides, the CDR3 is TGCAGTGCTATTCGACAAACGGGTGAAAAACTGTTTTTT. Protein product: CSAIRQTGEKLFF.

This clonotype was seen more than once but under ten times. The J gene is TRBJ2-6, the V gene TRBV20-1; no clear D. The ends were cut back, 4 bases at V and 1 base at J, with 11 bases in the middle. Germline V CDR1 and CDR2: DFQATT, SNEGSKA (reference sequence). This CDR3 has 15 residues. The CDR3 nucleotides are TGCAGTGCTAAAGGGCGGCCTTCTGGGGCCAACGTCCTGACTTTC. Translating it yields CSAKGRPSGANVLTF.

This clonotype has a count of ten or more. The rearrangement links TRBV6-5 to TRBJ2-5, with 10 bases matching TRBD2. CDR1 is MNHEY and CDR2 is SVGAGI in the germline V gene. The CDR3 covers 16 residues. J was trimmed by 4 bases and V by 0 bases; bases with no gene match: 5. In DNA, the CDR3 is TGTGCCAGCAGTTACTCTAGCGGGGGGCCCGGAGAGACCCAGTACTTC. Translated: CASSYSSGGPGETQYF.

The V call is TRBV11-3, the J call TRBJ2-2; 12 nucleotides agree with TRBD2. Germline trimming cut 5 bases from V and 0 bases from J; bases unmatched to any gene: 16. Germline V gene sequence: CDR1 SGHNT, CDR2 YENEEA. The length of the CDR3 is 21 residues. The CDR3 loop reads CASSHQIASGGAFSNTGELFF. CDR3 nucleotides: TGTGCCAGCAGCCATCAGATAGCTAGCGGGGGGGCCTTCTCGAACACCGGGGAGCTGTTTTTT.

The CDR3 loop is CASSLSGSSGANVLTF. CDR3 bases: TGCGCCAGCAGCTTAAGCGGGAGCTCTGGGGCCAACGTCCTGACTTTC. V gene TRBV5-1 combines with J gene TRBJ2-6; TRBD2 aligns across 8 bases. This CDR3 region has 16 residues. The germline CDR1 and CDR2 sequences are SGHRS and YFSETQ. The V segment lost 2 bases and the J segment 0 bases; nucleotides outside the gene matches: 1.

J is TRBJ2-7 and V is TRBV20-1; no definite D call. CDR3 length: 12 amino acids. Trimming pared 3 bases from V and 7 bases from J, leaving 13 bases between. The germline V gene has CDR1 DFQATT and CDR2 SNEGSKA (reference sequence). In DNA, the CDR3 is TGCAGTGCTAGTCCTTACCCGCCTGAGCAGTACTTC. Encoded protein: CSASPYPPEQYF.

This clonotype was recorded a few times. V gene TRBV21-1 combines with J gene TRBJ2-5; the table's D gene call, TRBD2, was not cross checked with the DNA. TRBV21-1 is termed a pseudogene. The CDR3 has 19 residues. The CDR3 loop reads CASSKVVTSPFSYQETQYF. Here the CDR3 DNA reads TGTGCCAGCAGCAAAGTGGTGACTAGCCCCTTCTCTTACCAAGAGACCCAGTACTTC.

The gene calls are TRBV18 and TRBJ2-7; unclear D gene. CDR1 is KGHSH, CDR2 LQKENI, per germline. The germline V and J ends were trimmed by 3 bases and 3 bases, with 9 bases remaining between them. The CDR3 runs to 13 residues. CDR3 amino acids: CASSPMANYEQYF. The CDR3 DNA follows: TGTGCCAGCTCACCTATGGCGAACTACGAGCAGTACTTC. The full variable domain, rest sourced from reference TRBV18 and TRBJ2-7, is NAGVMQNPRHLVRRRGQEARLRCSPMKGHSHVYWYRQLPEEGLKFMVYLQKENIIDESGMPKERFSAEFPKEGPSILRIQQVVRGDSAAYFCASSPMANYEQYFGPGTRLTVT.

This chain connects TRBV10-3 to TRBJ2-7; TRBD1 matches at 8 bases. This CDR3 is 16 amino acids long. Germline CDR1 reads ENHRY; CDR2 reads SYGVKD. The V segment lost 2 bases and the J segment 7 bases; nucleotides outside the gene matches: 13. The CDR3 sequence is CAISEIARDRSREQYF. In nucleotides, the CDR3 is TGTGCCATCAGTGAGATCGCCCGGGACAGGTCAAGGGAGCAGTACTTC.

V usage is TRBV15 and J usage is TRBJ2-5; D possibly corresponds to TRBD2 (6 bases). The V end lost 4 bases, the J end lost 4 bases, and 19 bases lay between the germline ends. The CDR3 is 16 amino acids. From germline, CDR1 is LNHNV and CDR2 YYDKDF (reference sequence). The chain's CDR3 is CATSKNAGSRGETQYF. CDR3 nucleotide sequence: TGTGCCACCAGCAAGAATGCGGGGTCACGTGGAGAGACCCAGTACTTC.